The rows below give T cell receptor beta chains drawn from one sample of a study of T cell responses to AZD1222 COVID-19 vaccine. Clones were sequenced by immunoSEQ multiplex PCR, and TCRdb holds only the in-frame ones, with some missing. The sample holds about 150,000 clones; approximately 87% are singletons and the top ten take more than 5.5%. The material was peripheral blood, obtained on day 0 of MenACWY control vaccination. The receptors here all came from an adult in good health. The CDR3 runs from the conserved cysteine through the conserved F or W. Each record gives: J gene, D gene, V gene, clone size, CDR3 DNA, CDR3 protein. A D gene is named only where the DNA matches it firmly. For some rows the clone size is stated as once, few or many, or as a class when expanded; others skip it.

j_gene: TRBJ2-5; d_gene: NA; v_gene: TRBV9; abundance: NA; CDR3nt: TGTGCCAGCAGCGTAGGGCAGTTCCAAGAGACCCAGTACTTC; CDR3aa: CASSVGQFQETQYF
j_gene: TRBJ1-1; d_gene: NA; v_gene: TRBV5-6; abundance: NA; CDR3nt: TGTGCCAGCAGCCTGGACAGTGGTAACACTGAAGCTTTCTTT; CDR3aa: CASSLDSGNTEAFF
j_gene: TRBJ1-2; d_gene: NA; v_gene: TRBV18; abundance: NA; CDR3nt: TGTGCCAGCTCACGGACAGATTCTAACTATGGCTACACCTTC; CDR3aa: CASSRTDSNYGYTF
j_gene: TRBJ1-2; d_gene: TRBD1; v_gene: TRBV11-2; abundance: once; CDR3nt: TGTGCCAGCAGCCCCCAGGGGGCATCTGGCTACACCTTC; CDR3aa: CASSPQGASGYTF
j_gene: TRBJ1-3; d_gene: TRBD1; v_gene: TRBV5-1; abundance: NA; CDR3nt: TGCGCCAGCAGCCTCACAGGGGGGAATGGAAACACCATATATTTT; CDR3aa: CASSLTGGNGNTIYF
j_gene: TRBJ1-1; d_gene: NA; v_gene: TRBV5-4; abundance: NA; CDR3nt: TGTGCCCGAGGCCGCGAAGCTTTCTTT; CDR3aa: CARGREAFF
j_gene: TRBJ1-2; d_gene: NA; v_gene: TRBV20-1; abundance: NA; CDR3nt: TGCAGTGCTCCCCCTAACTATGGCTACACCTTC; CDR3aa: CSAPPNYGYTF
j_gene: TRBJ1-3; d_gene: NA; v_gene: TRBV5-5; abundance: NA; CDR3nt: TGTGCCAGCAGCCGGAGTGGGCTGGACACCATATATTTT; CDR3aa: CASSRSGLDTIYF
j_gene: TRBJ2-2; d_gene: NA; v_gene: TRBV6-2/TRBV6-3; abundance: few; CDR3nt: TGTGCCAGCAGTTACCCCTCCCCCGCCACCGGGGAGCTGTTTTTT; CDR3aa: CASSYPSPATGELFF
j_gene: TRBJ2-5; d_gene: NA; v_gene: TRBV5-1; abundance: NA; CDR3nt: TGCGCCAGCAGCTTCCCGCTGGAGGAGACCCAGTACTTC; CDR3aa: CASSFPLEETQYF
j_gene: TRBJ1-1; d_gene: NA; v_gene: TRBV10-3; abundance: NA; CDR3nt: TGTGCCATCAGTGAAGCAGGGGTAACTGAAGCTTTCTTT; CDR3aa: CAISEAGVTEAFF
j_gene: TRBJ1-5; d_gene: NA; v_gene: TRBV7-2; abundance: NA; CDR3nt: TGTGCCAGCAGCTTAGCGTTCGGGGCCCGACGGAGTAATCAGCCCCAGCATTTT; CDR3aa: CASSLAFGARRSNQPQHF
j_gene: TRBJ1-1; d_gene: NA; v_gene: TRBV18; abundance: few; CDR3nt: TGTGCCAGCTCACCTAGACAATCCTTGAACACTGAAGCTTTCTTT; CDR3aa: CASSPRQSLNTEAFF
j_gene: TRBJ1-3; d_gene: NA; v_gene: TRBV19; abundance: NA; CDR3nt: TGTGCCAGTAGTCCCGCCTCAGTCGCCATATATTTT; CDR3aa: CASSPASVAIYF
j_gene: TRBJ1-1; d_gene: NA; v_gene: TRBV7-9; abundance: NA; CDR3nt: TGTGCCAGCAGCAATAGGTTACCCAACACTGAAGCTTTCTTT; CDR3aa: CASSNRLPNTEAFF
j_gene: TRBJ1-2; d_gene: NA; v_gene: TRBV4-2; abundance: NA; CDR3nt: TGTGCCAGCAGCCAAGACCCGGGACAAACTAACTATGGCTACACCTTC; CDR3aa: CASSQDPGQTNYGYTF
j_gene: TRBJ1-6; d_gene: NA; v_gene: TRBV7-2; abundance: few; CDR3nt: TGTGCCAGCAGCTTAGCGCCGGGGAGGAGGGGTGGTAATTCACCCCTCCACTTT; CDR3aa: CASSLAPGRRGGNSPLHF
j_gene: TRBJ1-1; d_gene: NA; v_gene: TRBV2; abundance: NA; CDR3nt: TGTGCCAGCAGTGGGCAGGGTGTTGTGAACACTGAAGCTTTCTTT; CDR3aa: CASSGQGVVNTEAFF
j_gene: TRBJ2-1; d_gene: NA; v_gene: TRBV5-1; abundance: NA; CDR3nt: TGCGCCAGCAGCTTTGGGCCAATGGACTACAATGAGCAGTTCTTC; CDR3aa: CASSFGPMDYNEQFF
j_gene: TRBJ1-1; d_gene: NA; v_gene: TRBV14; abundance: NA; CDR3nt: TGTGCCAGCAGCCATAAGGGTGGAACTGAAGCTTTCTTT; CDR3aa: CASSHKGGTEAFF
j_gene: TRBJ2-1; d_gene: TRBD2; v_gene: TRBV25-1; abundance: NA; CDR3nt: TGTGCCAGCAGGGGGCGGGGACTAGCGGGTGGCTACAATGAGCAGTTCTTC; CDR3aa: CASRGRGLAGGYNEQFF
j_gene: TRBJ1-3; d_gene: NA; v_gene: TRBV5-3; abundance: NA; CDR3nt: TGTGCCAGAAGCTGGCCGCGCTCTGGAAACACCATATATTTT; CDR3aa: CARSWPRSGNTIYF
j_gene: TRBJ1-4; d_gene: NA; v_gene: TRBV6-5; abundance: NA; CDR3nt: TGTGCCAGCACCCCATACATTCGTAATGAAAAACTGTTTTTT; CDR3aa: CASTPYIRNEKLFF